Presented here are 30 T cell receptor beta chains from one specimen sequenced in a study of T-cell memory formation after mild COVID-19. A single record per CDR3 protein comes from TCRdb applying MiXCR to the 5' RACE reads. The table lists roughly 610,000 distinct CDR3 sequences, around a sixth of them singletons. Sequenced sample: PBMCs or a T cell subset sorted from them (not recorded which). The receptors shown here come from an adult woman who had mild COVID-19 (a few samples of this study predate the infection). Cell type and time point are not known.

The V gene is TRBV5-1, the J gene TRBJ2-1; D is possibly TRBD2 (6 bases). CDR1 and CDR2 (germline): SGHRS, YFSETQ. The CDR3 is made up of 14 amino acids. V was trimmed by 5 bases and J by 2 bases, leaving 11 bases between them. The CDR3 protein is CASSGGDAYNEQFF. For the CDR3, the DNA is TGCGCCAGCAGTGGCGGGGATGCCTACAATGAGCAGTTCTTC.

The chain carries TRBV7-9 and TRBJ2-1, with a tentative D call TRBD2 (6 bases). The germline V and J ends were trimmed by 4 bases and 1 base, with 11 bases remaining between them. The CDR3 totals 15 residues. Per germline, CDR1 SEHNR and CDR2 FQNEAQ (reference sequence). CDR3 in DNA: TGTGCCAGCAGCTGGAGGGCCCCATCCTACAATGAGCAGTTCTTC. This codes for CASSWRAPSYNEQFF.

This clonotype has more than one count but fewer than ten. The junction departs from the called germline gene at one end, perhaps through a read error. This sequence joins TRBV24-1 and TRBJ2-1; D gene uncertain. Germline V CDR1 and CDR2: KGHDR, SFDVKD. This CDR3 has 13 amino acids. Here the CDR3 reads CATSGPPYDEQFF. For the CDR3, the DNA is TGTGCCACCAGTGGACCTCCCTACGATGAGCAGTTCTTC.

The chain links TRBV6-6 to TRBJ1-5; the match to TRBD1 covers 8 bases. Germline V lookup: CDR1 MNHNY, CDR2 SVGAGI (reference sequence). The CDR3 sequence is 18 residues long. J gave up 2 bases and V 6 bases, and 15 bases lay outside the gene matches. CDR3 sequence reads: CASSLTGETLIGNQPQHF. CDR3 nucleotides: TGTGCCAGCAGCCTGACAGGGGAAACTCTAATAGGCAATCAGCCCCAGCATTTT.

This clonotype was counted ten times or more. The rearrangement joins TRBV25-1 to TRBJ2-1; unclear D gene. The V and J ends lost 4 bases and 0 bases respectively, with 13 bases between them. The CDR3 length is 16 residues. Germline CDR1 reads MGHDK; CDR2 reads SYGVNS. In nucleotides, the CDR3 is TGTGCCAGCAGTGCTTTGACATCGAGCTCCTACAATGAGCAGTTCTTC. Translation: CASSALTSSSYNEQFF.

This clonotype has a handful of counts. This chain connects TRBV5-1 to TRBJ2-5, with TRBD2 identical over 13 bases. Germline V gives CDR1 SGHRS, CDR2 YFSETQ. After removal of 3 bases from V and 5 bases from J, the junction contained 4 bases not matched to a gene. This CDR3 is 15 amino acids long. The CDR3 sequence is CASSWTSGSSETQYF. CDR3 nucleotide sequence: TGCGCCAGCAGCTGGACTAGCGGGAGTAGTGAGACCCAGTACTTC.

This clonotype was picked up a small number of times. The chain is built from TRBV29-1 and TRBJ1-1, with D maybe TRBD1 (6 bases). The V end lost 5 bases, the J end lost 1 base, and 11 bases lay between the germline ends. The length of the CDR3 is 13 residues. Germline V gene lookup returns CDR1 SQVTM and CDR2 ANQGSEA. CDR3 loop: CSVCRGSNTEAFF. CDR3 DNA: TGCAGCGTTTGCAGGGGATCGAACACTGAAGCTTTCTTT. Using reference TRBV29-1 and TRBJ1-1 for the parts outside the CDR3, the full variable domain is SAVISQKPSRDICQRGTSLTIQCQVDSQVTMMFWYRQQPGQSLTLIATANQGSEATYESGFVIDKFPISRPNLTFSTLTVSNMSPEDSSIYLCSVCRGSNTEAFFGQGTRLTVV.

The gene calls are TRBV5-1 and TRBJ2-1, with TRBD2 matching 7 bases. Trimming took 0 bases from V and 7 from J; bases not matched to a gene: 13. The CDR3 runs to 17 residues. Germline CDR1 and CDR2: SGHRS and YFSETQ. The CDR3 nucleotides read TGCGCCAGCAGCTTGGTCAGCGGGGCGGGCGCTAGGAATGAGCAGTTCTTC. Translated, it gives CASSLVSGAGARNEQFF.

In its sample, this clonotype was seen a few times. The chain combines TRBV19 with TRBJ2-1, with TRBD1 matching over 9 bases. The CDR3 consists of 14 residues. J gave up 6 bases and V 5 bases, and 5 bases lay outside the gene matches. From germline, CDR1 is LNHDA and CDR2 SQIVND (reference sequence). The CDR3 loop reads CASSPGQGGNEQFF. The CDR3 coding sequence is TGTGCCAGTAGTCCGGGACAGGGCGGCAATGAGCAGTTCTTC.

The CDR3 DNA is TGTGCCAGCCAACCGCGGAGGGCAGCTAGCGGGATTACCTACAATGAGCAGTTCTTC. Protein: CASQPRRAASGITYNEQFF. V gene TRBV2 combines with J gene TRBJ2-1, with 9 bases aligning to TRBD2. From germline, CDR1 is SNHLY and CDR2 FYNNEI. The CDR3 has 19 residues. V dropped 8 bases and J dropped 2; count of bases not matched to a gene: 19.

This chain uses TRBV6-2 or TRBV6-3 with TRBJ2-3, with 14 nucleotides matching TRBD2. This CDR3 has 19 amino acids. CDR1 is MNHEY and CDR2 is SVGEGT in the germline V gene. After removal of 6 bases from V and 6 bases from J, the junction contained 17 bases not matched to a gene. For the CDR3, the DNA is TGTGCCAGCAGCGGGAATCCGGGACTAGCGGGGGTCACTCGGGATACGCAGTATTTT. It specifies CASSGNPGLAGVTRDTQYF.

The rearrangement uses TRBV18 and TRBJ2-7, with TRBD2 matching over 14 bases. Germline CDR1 reads KGHSH; CDR2 reads LQKENI. This CDR3 has 16 residues. With 3 bases clipped from V and 3 bases from J, the junction kept 4 bases outside the gene matches. CDR3 nucleotides: TGTGCCAGCTCACCGGGGACTAGCGGGGGTTACTACGAGCAGTACTTC. This gives the protein CASSPGTSGGYYEQYF. Variable domain in full (rest from reference TRBV18 and TRBJ2-7): NAGVMQNPRHLVRRRGQEARLRCSPMKGHSHVYWYRQLPEEGLKFMVYLQKENIIDESGMPKERFSAEFPKEGPSILRIQQVVRGDSAAYFCASSPGTSGGYYEQYFGPGTRLTVT.

CDR3 coding DNA: TGTGCCAGCAGCTTAGCCAGTGGGGGGTCGGGTATGGCCAACGTCCTGACTTTC. Encoded protein: CASSLASGGSGMANVLTF. The gene calls are TRBV7-2 and TRBJ2-6, with a weak D call TRBD2 (6 bases). Germline V lookup: CDR1 SGHTA, CDR2 FQGNSA. The CDR3 consists of 18 residues. V was clipped by 0 bases and J by 6 bases, with 18 bases between them.

The rearrangement uses TRBV5-1 and TRBJ1-4, with D tentatively TRBD1 (6 bases). This CDR3 has 15 amino acids. The V end was cut by 2 bases, the J end by 8 bases, with 16 bases between. The germline CDR1 and CDR2 sequences are SGHRS and YFSETQ. The CDR3 protein is CASSLGARQDEKLFF. The CDR3 DNA sequence: TGCGCCAGCAGCTTAGGGGCAAGACAGGACGAAAAACTGTTTTTT. Full variable domain (missing parts from reference TRBV5-1 and TRBJ1-4): KAGVTQTPRYLIKTRGQQVTLSCSPISGHRSVSWYQQTPGQGLQFLFEYFSETQRNKGNFPGRFSGRQFSNSRSEMNVSTLELGDSALYLCASSLGARQDEKLFFGSGTQLSVL.

This chain links TRBV9 with TRBJ2-1, with TRBD2 identical over 10 bases. J was trimmed by 8 bases and V by 4 bases; bases with no gene match: 9. CDR1 is SGDLS and CDR2 is YYNGEE in the germline V gene. The CDR3 contains 15 residues. CDR3 sequence (DNA): TGTGCCAGCAGCCCCAGGGTAGCGGGAGGCGATGAGCAGTTCTTC. Translated, it gives CASSPRVAGGDEQFF. Full variable domain (rest looked up from reference TRBV9 and TRBJ2-1): DSGVTQTPKHLITATGQRVTLRCSPRSGDLSVYWYQQSLDQGLQFLIQYYNGEERAKGNILERFSAQQFPDLHSELNLSSLELGDSALYFCASSPRVAGGDEQFFGPGTRLTVL.

The V call is TRBV6-5, the J call TRBJ2-7; D remains ambiguous. Trimming shortened V by 7 bases and J by 6 bases, and 10 bases separated the two germline ends. Looked up from germline, CDR1 is MNHEY and CDR2 is SVGAGI. There are 11 residues in the CDR3. The CDR3 region is CASTYRLEQYF. The CDR3, as DNA: TGTGCCAGCACCTATCGACTCGAGCAGTACTTC.

V is TRBV19 and J is TRBJ2-3, with D perhaps matching TRBD2 (5 bases). The germline gives CDR1 LNHDA, CDR2 SQIVND (reference sequence). Trimming cost V 1 base and J 5 bases, with 7 bases left between them. The length of the CDR3 is 13 residues. The CDR3 loop is CASSIAGGDTQYF. CDR3 in DNA: TGTGCCAGTAGTATAGCTGGAGGAGATACGCAGTATTTT. The full variable domain, with the rest looked up from reference TRBV19 and TRBJ2-3, is DGGITQSPKYLFRKEGQNVTLSCEQNLNHDAMYWYRQDPGQGLRLIYYSQIVNDFQKGDIAEGYSVSREKKESFPLTVTSAQKNPTAFYLCASSIAGGDTQYFGPGTRLTVL.

V and J are TRBV12-3 or TRBV12-4 and TRBJ2-4, with a tentative D call TRBD1 (6 bases). V was trimmed by 7 bases and J by 8 bases, leaving 15 bases between them. This CDR3 is 13 amino acids long. The CDR3 loop is CASIFPSGDIQYF. DNA for the CDR3: TGTGCCAGCATCTTCCCATCAGGGGACATTCAGTACTTC.

Only a few counts were recorded for this clonotype. The rearrangement joins TRBV14 to TRBJ1-1; D is unclear. There are 12 residues in the CDR3. Germline V gene data show CDR1 as SGHDN and CDR2 as FVKESK. With 4 bases removed from V and 9 bases from J, the gap between germline ends came to 12 bases. CDR3 protein: CASSPNAGKAFF. The DNA of the CDR3 is TGTGCCAGCAGCCCCAACGCGGGGAAAGCTTTCTTT.

The chain combines TRBV12-3 or TRBV12-4 with TRBJ1-2; D not certain. V was shortened by 6 bases and J by 7 bases, with 24 bases between the two germline ends. The CDR3 runs to 16 residues. CDR3 sequence (DNA): TGTGCCAGCAGCGGGTTTGATGGGTTGCTCTCGAGTGGCTACACCTTC. Amino acids: CASSGFDGLLSSGYTF.

As to this clonotype: One end of the junction is discordant with germline, which a read error may explain. The rearrangement joins TRBV5-4 to TRBJ2-1; D might be TRBD1 or TRBD2, each matching 5 bases. The CDR3 has 11 residues. CDR1 is SGHNT, CDR2 YYREEE, per germline (reference sequence). In nucleotides, the CDR3 is TGTGCCAGCAGCTACCGGGACGGCCTCGTCTTC. As protein: CASSYRDGLVF.

The chain uses TRBV11-2 and TRBJ1-2; D may be TRBD1 (6 bases). The CDR3 loop spans 13 amino acids. In germline, CDR1 is SGHAT, CDR2 FQNNGV. V was trimmed by 3 bases and J by 5 bases, leaving 10 bases between them. DNA for the CDR3: TGTGCCAGCAGCTTTGACAGGAAATATGGCTACACCTTC. Its protein is CASSFDRKYGYTF.

The chain uses TRBV3-1 and TRBJ1-2; 7 positions match TRBD1. J gave up 1 base and V 0 bases, and 5 bases lay outside the gene matches. The CDR3 totals 16 residues. CDR1 is LGHDT, CDR2 YNNKEL, per germline (reference sequence). Written as DNA, the CDR3 is TGTGCCAGCAGCCAAGATGGTTCAGGGGGTAACTATGGCTACACCTTC. It encodes CASSQDGSGGNYGYTF. The whole variable domain, remainder taken from reference TRBV3-1 and TRBJ1-2, is DTAVSQTPKYLVTQMGNDKSIKCEQNLGHDTMYWYKQDSKKFLKIMFSYNNKELIINETVPNRFSPKSPDKAHLNLHINSLELGDSAVYFCASSQDGSGGNYGYTFGSGTRLTVV.

Many counts were recorded for this clonotype. V usage is TRBV18 and J usage is TRBJ2-5, with a possible D match to TRBD1 (5 bases). This CDR3 has 14 residues. Germline V lookup: CDR1 KGHSH, CDR2 LQKENI. V was clipped by 5 bases and J by 5 bases, with 15 bases between them. CDR3 residues: CASSSGQGWETQYF. The CDR3 DNA is TGTGCCAGCTCATCGGGCCAGGGTTGGGAGACCCAGTACTTC.

The chain is built from TRBV12-3 or TRBV12-4 and TRBJ2-3; 10 bases align to TRBD2. This CDR3 contains 15 residues. The junction had 7 bases not matched to a gene; V was cut back by 6 bases and J by 4 bases. Here the CDR3 DNA reads TGTGCCAGCAGCTCAAGAGCGGGGGGGGCAGATACGCAGTATTTT. It is translated as CASSSRAGGADTQYF.

This clonotype was counted a few times. The rearrangement links TRBV3-1 to TRBJ1-5, with 7 bases fitting TRBD1. The J segment lost 8 bases and the V segment lost 7 bases, leaving 14 bases of the junction unmatched. There are 15 residues in the CDR3. Germline CDR1 reads LGHDT; CDR2 reads YNNKEL (reference sequence). The CDR3: CASTPGPGGKEPQHF. CDR3 nucleotide sequence: TGTGCCAGCACACCTGGACCAGGGGGTAAGGAGCCCCAGCATTTT.

The J gene is TRBJ2-7, the V gene TRBV3-1; possibly TRBD1 for D (6 bases). The CDR3 consists of 14 residues. Trimming left V 1 base short and J 0 bases short, with 7 bases between. In germline, CDR1 is LGHDT, CDR2 YNNKEL (reference sequence). The CDR3 nucleotides are TGTGCCAGCAGCCAAGGACAGGTCTCCTACGAGCAGTACTTC. This codes for CASSQGQVSYEQYF.

The rearrangement joins TRBV2 to TRBJ2-7, with 8 bases identical to TRBD1. This CDR3 contains 14 residues. V shed 6 bases and J 3 bases; nucleotides not matched to a gene: 7. Germline assignment: CDR1 SNHLY and CDR2 FYNNEI. CDR3 nucleotides: TGTGCCAGCAGCGACCGGACAGGGCACTACGAGCAGTACTTC. Translating gives CASSDRTGHYEQYF.

The CDR3 DNA sequence: TGTGCCAGCAGCGCCGGCCGTCGGATCAATGAGCAGTTCTTC. Its translation: CASSAGRRINEQFF. The chain employs TRBV7-2 and TRBJ2-1, with D unresolved. The CDR3 is 14 residues long. Trimming pared 5 bases from V and 6 bases from J, leaving 14 bases between. Germline values: CDR1 SGHTA, CDR2 FQGNSA.

This clonotype was found a few times. V gene TRBV30 combines with J gene TRBJ2-1, with 7 bases that match TRBD1. Trimming cost V 8 bases and J 8 bases; bases outside gene matches: 6. Germline loops: CDR1 GTSNPN, CDR2 SVGIG (reference sequence). The CDR3 covers 11 residues. The CDR3 nucleotides read TGTGCCCATGAGACAGGGTATGAGCAGTTCTTC. This sequence encodes CAHETGYEQFF.